A single T cell receptor beta chain is shown here with its context. The target antigen is unknown. The data are from a study of cytomegalovirus exposure and HLA in healthy donors. Vbeta (60) and Jbeta (13) primers were used in the PCR. Profiled with immunoSEQ multiplex PCR; TCRdb holds only in-frame clones, not every one. The table lists roughly 150,000 clones, 82% of them singletons. Study-level points and caveats: Confirmation in vitro established that three CMV-associated chains were specific for CMV antigens.

Each donor was healthy, and each was a bone marrow donor. The germline V gene has CDR1 MDHEN and CDR2 SYDVKM. This CDR3 comprises 13 residues. Trimming removed 5 bases from V and 5 bases from J, with 11 bases in between. The TCR comes from a woman between 50 and 59 years old in good health and CMV-seropositive. The material sequenced was PBMCs. J is TRBJ2-3 and V is TRBV28, with D perhaps matching TRBD2 (5 bases). CDR3 bases: TGTGCCAGCAGTCCAGGAGGTCTAGATACGCAGTATTTT. It yields the protein CASSPGGLDTQYF. Filled out from reference TRBV28 and TRBJ2-3, the complete variable domain reads DVKVTQSSRYLVKRTGEKVFLECVQDMDHENMFWYRQDPGLGLRLIYFSYDVKMKEKGDIPEGYSVSREKKERFSLILESASTNQTSMYLCASSPGGLDTQYFGPGTRLTVL.